The TCR beta chain under discussion was sequenced for a study of T cell changes during pregnancy in multiple sclerosis. Germline assignment: CDR1 SEHNR and CDR2 FQNEAQ (reference sequence). The CDR3 length is 15 residues. The ends were cut back, 3 bases at V and 0 bases at J, with 8 bases in the middle. Clones were read by immunoSEQ multiplex PCR, and TCRdb kept only the in-frame ones, dropping some. The sample records about 93,000 clones, 91% being singletons. The clonotype originates from a female donor with multiple sclerosis, enrolled in a pregnancy study. The chain couples TRBV7-9 to TRBJ1-4; D not certain. The source was peripheral blood, collected before pregnancy. CDR3 nucleotide sequence: TGTGCCAGCAGCTTTCCCCAGACAACTAATGAAAAACTGTTTTTT. It encodes CASSFPQTTNEKLFF. Complete variable domain (other parts from reference TRBV7-9 and TRBJ1-4): DTGVSQNPRHKITKRGQNVTFRCDPISEHNRLYWYRQTLGQGPEFLTYFQNEAQLEKSRLLSDRFSAERPKGSFSTLEIQRTEQGDSAMYLCASSFPQTTNEKLFFGSGTQLSVL.